This T cell receptor beta chain was sequenced for a study of Graves' ophthalmopathy and Graves' hyperthyroidism. Study findings and constraints: Appearing in blood as well were most expanded thyroid clonotypes above 0.001 frequency. Prediction of ophthalmopathy progression reached roughly 68% sensitivity and approximately 75% specificity. Ophthalmopathy cases were distinguished from stable hyperthyroidism by a 13-signature model, reaching 85% to 90% sensitivity and around 77% specificity.

Germline CDR1 and CDR2: ENHRY and SYGVKD. Trimming removed 7 bases from V and 4 bases from J, with 17 bases in between. There are 16 residues in the CDR3. RNA served as the template for amplifying TCR beta CDR3 regions. The first round was an RT-PCR with HTBI primers, and the second round was a multiplex PCR. TCRdb redid the calling of the multiplex PCR reads with MiXCR, one entry per CDR3 protein. This sample has roughly 700,000 distinct CDR3 sequences; around 40% occur once, and the top ten carry 40% to 55%. As for this clonotype: What it recognizes is unknown.

The chain is built from TRBV10-3 and TRBJ2-6, with D possibly TRBD2 on 7 matching bases. Material: peripheral blood. The clonotype comes from an adult man with Graves' ophthalmopathy. DNA for the CDR3: TGTGCCATCACCAGCAGAGGGGGGGACGGGGCCAACGTCCTGACTTTC. It yields the protein CAITSRGGDGANVLTF.